What follows are 17 T cell receptor beta chains derived from one specimen sequenced in a study of shared clonotypes between healthy human individuals. The table came from immunoSEQ multiplex PCR; TCRdb's copy has only in-frame clones and leaves some out. The data show about 110,000 clones, with 68% seen just once and approximately 24% held by the top ten. The specimen was memory CD8+ T cells sorted from blood. The subset: CD45RO+ cells pooled with CCR7-negative TemRA cells. Receptors were obtained from a woman aged 25 to 39 in good health.

The rearrangement joins TRBV2 to TRBJ1-5, with unresolved D. The V gene lost 4 bases and the J gene lost 0 bases, with 10 bases spanning the gap. The CDR3 covers 15 residues. The germline V gene encodes CDR1 SNHLY and CDR2 FYNNEI. The CDR3: CASSVWDYSNQPQHF. The CDR3 DNA reads TGTGCCAGCAGTGTATGGGATTATAGCAATCAGCCCCAGCATTTT.

The V and J genes are TRBV28 and TRBJ2-1, with a possible D match to TRBD2 (6 bases). Looked up from germline, CDR1 is MDHEN and CDR2 is SYDVKM. The CDR3 loop spans 15 amino acids. V lost 3 bases and J lost 2, with 11 bases in between. In DNA form, the CDR3 reads TGTGCCAGCAGTTTTCCGCGGGGAACCTACAATGAGCAGTTCTTC. Its translation is CASSFPRGTYNEQFF.

The chain recombines TRBV4-1 with TRBJ2-2, with TRBD2 matching over 7 bases. CDR1 and CDR2 from the germline V gene are MGHRA and YSYEKL. The CDR3 has 18 residues. V shed 0 bases and J 2 bases; nucleotides not matched to a gene: 9. The CDR3 reads CASSQDLTPGLNTGELFF. For the CDR3, the DNA is TGCGCCAGCAGCCAAGATCTGACTCCGGGACTAAACACCGGGGAGCTGTTTTTT.

The chain carries TRBV7-9 and TRBJ2-4, with 9 bases matching TRBD2. Germline assignment: CDR1 SEHNR and CDR2 FQNEAQ (reference sequence). The trim removed 5 bases at V and 4 bases at J, leaving 6 bases unmatched. CDR3 length: 15 residues. The CDR3 region has the DNA TGTGCCAGCAGCCTGGCTAGCGGGGTAAAAAACATTCAGTACTTC. This translates into CASSLASGVKNIQYF. Full variable domain (outside the CDR3, taken from reference TRBV7-9 and TRBJ2-4): DTGVSQNPRHKITKRGQNVTFRCDPISEHNRLYWYRQTLGQGPEFLTYFQNEAQLEKSRLLSDRFSAERPKGSFSTLEIQRTEQGDSAMYLCASSLASGVKNIQYFGAGTRLSVL.

The rearrangement links TRBV19 to TRBJ2-2, with D maybe TRBD2 (5 bases). Trimming removed 5 bases at V and 5 bases at J, with 6 bases between. This CDR3 has 12 residues. Germline V gene lookup returns CDR1 LNHDA and CDR2 SQIVND (reference sequence). CDR3 loop: CASSGETGELFF. The CDR3 DNA reads as TGTGCCAGTAGTGGGGAGACCGGGGAGCTGTTTTTT. The full variable domain, rest sourced from reference TRBV19 and TRBJ2-2, is DGGITQSPKYLFRKEGQNVTLSCEQNLNHDAMYWYRQDPGQGLRLIYYSQIVNDFQKGDIAEGYSVSREKKESFPLTVTSAQKNPTAFYLCASSGETGELFFGEGSRLTVL.

This clone was counted only a few times. CDR3 loop: CASSLHQRGPYEQYF. CDR3 DNA sequence: TGTGCCAGCAGCTTACATCAGAGGGGGCCTTACGAGCAGTACTTC. The chain employs TRBV7-9 and TRBJ2-7; 7 positions match TRBD1. Germline loops: CDR1 SEHNR, CDR2 FQNEAQ (reference sequence). Trimming took 2 bases from V and 4 from J; bases not matched to a gene: 8. This CDR3 spans 15 amino acids.

V is TRBV6-4 and J is TRBJ2-1; D may be TRBD1 (5 bases). The CDR3 runs to 12 residues. In germline, CDR1 is MRHNA, CDR2 SNTAGT. The germline V and J ends were trimmed by 5 bases and 7 bases, with 9 bases remaining between them. Written as DNA, the CDR3 is TGTGCCAGCAGTAGGGGTGAAAATGAGCAGTTCTTC. It translates to CASSRGENEQFF.

The chain carries TRBV27 and TRBJ2-7; D might be TRBD2 (6 bases). The V end lost 3 bases, the J end lost 2 bases, and 8 bases lay between the germline ends. Germline CDR1 MNHEY, CDR2 SMNVEV (reference sequence). The CDR3 loop spans 13 amino acids. The DNA for the CDR3 is TGTGCCAGCAGTTTTGCGGGGACCTACGAGCAGTACTTC. Translation gives CASSFAGTYEQYF.

This clone was detected ten times or more. V and J are TRBV6-4 and TRBJ1-1; no clear D gene. The CDR3 totals 15 residues. Germline-derived CDR1 and CDR2 are MRHNA and SNTAGT. V dropped 2 bases and J dropped 6 bases, with 16 bases sitting between them. As DNA, the CDR3 is TGTGCCAGCAGTGACGGAGAGGGCAGTAACTCTGAAGCTTTCTTT. As protein: CASSDGEGSNSEAFF.

V is TRBV30 and J is TRBJ1-3; D might be TRBD1 (5 bases). In germline, CDR1 is GTSNPN, CDR2 SVGIG (reference sequence). The CDR3 runs to 16 residues. V lost 4 bases to trimming and J lost 0 bases, with 16 bases between them. This CDR3 is CAWTGLGSLSGNTIYF. CDR3 in DNA: TGTGCCTGGACAGGGTTGGGTAGCCTCTCTGGAAACACCATATATTTT.

The gene calls are TRBV7-3 and TRBJ2-1; no reliable D call. Trimming stripped 1 base from V and 5 bases from J, with 15 bases between. This CDR3 is 16 amino acids long. Germline V CDR1 and CDR2: SGHTA, FQGTGA. CDR3 nucleotides: TGTGCCAGCAGCTTAATCCCGACACTCCTTAACAATGAGCAGTTCTTC. It specifies CASSLIPTLLNNEQFF.

The chain combines TRBV7-9 with TRBJ2-3; 9 positions agree with TRBD2. The V gene's germline CDR1 is SEHNR and CDR2 FQNEAQ (reference sequence). The length of the CDR3 is 17 residues. Trimming removed 1 base from V and 2 bases from J; junction bases left unmatched: 7. CDR3 nucleotide sequence: TGTGCCAGCAGCTTAGAGTCCCTAGCGGGATACACAGATACGCAGTATTTT. Protein product: CASSLESLAGYTDTQYF.

This chain uses TRBV7-9 with TRBJ1-5; a possible D gene is TRBD1 (6 bases). Germline V lookup: CDR1 SEHNR, CDR2 FQNEAQ (reference sequence). CDR3 length equals 15 residues. V dropped 4 bases and J dropped 5 bases, with 15 bases sitting between them. The DNA for the CDR3 is TGTGCCAGCAGCTCTTCCTGGGCAGGGGATCAGCCCCAGCATTTT. Its translation: CASSSSWAGDQPQHF.

The rearrangement uses TRBV7-6 and TRBJ2-7; D perhaps matches TRBD2 (6 bases). The CDR3 totals 15 residues. The germline V gene has CDR1 SGHVS and CDR2 FNYEAQ. V was trimmed by 0 bases and J by 4 bases, leaving 13 bases between them. CDR3 sequence (DNA): TGTGCCAGCAGCTTAGCGGGTTGGCTAGCGTACGAGCAGTACTTC. Amino acids: CASSLAGWLAYEQYF.

This clone has at least ten counts. The rearrangement links TRBV6-4 to TRBJ1-4; D remains unclear. CDR3 length: 14 amino acids. V was cut by 3 bases and J by 4 bases, with 9 bases left in between. Germline values: CDR1 MRHNA, CDR2 SNTAGT. This chain's CDR3 is CASSDIGVNEKLFF. The CDR3 nucleotides read TGTGCCAGCAGTGATATTGGAGTTAATGAAAAACTGTTTTTT.

The chain uses TRBV7-9 and TRBJ2-1; D unclear. V shed 10 bases and J shed 5 bases, with 12 bases lying between them. In germline, CDR1 is SEHNR, CDR2 FQNEAQ (reference sequence). CDR3 length: 12 amino acids. In DNA, the CDR3 is TGTGCCATCGCTCAGGTAAACAATGAGCAGTTCTTC. Amino acid sequence: CAIAQVNNEQFF.

This clone was detected only once. The CDR3 bases are TGCGCCAGCACGCGAAAGACCTATGGCTACACCTTC. It is translated as CASTRKTYGYTF. The J gene is TRBJ1-2, the V gene TRBV10-1; D is unresolved. The CDR3 runs to 12 residues. Germline V gene lookup returns CDR1 WNHNN and CDR2 SYGVQD (reference sequence). The V gene lost 7 bases and the J gene lost 4 bases, with 10 bases spanning the gap.